These 2 T cell receptor beta chains share one sample of origin, sequenced in a study of CD8+CD57+ T cells in acquired aplastic anemia (dated by TCRdb to the late 2010s). Reads for this sample came from an Illumina HiSeq 2000. TCR beta VDJ combination and CDR3 sequence profiling used genomic DNA as the template. The raw public reads went through TCRdb reprocessing: fastp at Q25, MiXCR clone calling, in-frame beta chains kept. Each CDR3 protein gets just one entry, which takes the most common genes and DNA from the rows behind it. The sample profile shows under 350,000 distinct CDR3 sequences; around three fifths of them were found once. Roughly 1.3% of the sample belongs to the ten largest clones. Patients chosen for sequencing had shown expansion of CD8+CD57+ cells by flow cytometry. What was sequenced was sorted CD4+, CD8+, or CD8+CD57+ T cells (not recorded which) from PBMCs. Every receptor here comes from a human donor with aplastic anemia.

This clonotype was picked up a small number of times. This chain connects TRBV29-1 to TRBJ2-3; D is possibly TRBD1 or TRBD2 (5 bases each). V gave up 8 bases and J gave up 2 bases, with 14 bases separating them. The length of the CDR3 is 13 residues. Germline V lookup: CDR1 SQVTM, CDR2 ANQGSEA. The CDR3 spells CSTCMGTTDTQYF. The CDR3 region has the DNA TGCAGCACCTGCATGGGGACCACAGATACGCAGTATTTT.

V is TRBV20-1 and J is TRBJ1-5, with a weak D call TRBD1 (5 bases). The V gene's germline CDR1 is DFQATT and CDR2 SNEGSKA (reference sequence). This CDR3 region has 14 residues. V lost 5 bases and J 11 bases, leaving 22 bases between the germline ends. The CDR3: CSASRLAGEETQHF. DNA of the CDR3: TGCAGTGCTTCCCGACTAGCGGGGGAAGAGACCCAGCATTTT.